This T cell receptor beta chain was sequenced during a study of identical twins. This clonotype was observed many times. One entry per CDR3 protein results from TCRdb running MiXCR on the 5' RACE reads. The table records fewer than 800,000 distinct CDR3 sequences, just over 7% of them present only once. These same records also appear under a second study, on yellow fever vaccine responses in identical twins.

Sequencing was performed on PBMCs. This receptor was obtained from a young woman in good health.

The CDR3 DNA is TGTGCCAGCAGTTTACCGGGACTAGCGGACTATGAGCAGTTCTTC. Translated: CASSLPGLADYEQFF. The V call is TRBV28, the J call TRBJ2-1; 11 bases are a match to TRBD2. The junction had 5 bases not matched to a gene; V was cut back by 2 bases and J by 8 bases. The CDR3 is 15 residues long. Germline V gene lookup returns CDR1 MDHEN and CDR2 SYDVKM.